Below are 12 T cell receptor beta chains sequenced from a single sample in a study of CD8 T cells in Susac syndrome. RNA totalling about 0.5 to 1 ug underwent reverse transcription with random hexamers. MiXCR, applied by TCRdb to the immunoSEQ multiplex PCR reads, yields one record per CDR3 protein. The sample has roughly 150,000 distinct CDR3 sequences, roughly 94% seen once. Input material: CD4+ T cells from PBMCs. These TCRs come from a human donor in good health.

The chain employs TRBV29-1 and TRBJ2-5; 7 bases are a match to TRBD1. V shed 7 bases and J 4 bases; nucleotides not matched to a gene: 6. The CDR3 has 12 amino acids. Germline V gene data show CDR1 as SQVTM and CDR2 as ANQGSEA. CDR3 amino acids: CSAYRGGETQYF. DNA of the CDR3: TGCAGCGCCTACAGGGGTGGAGAGACCCAGTACTTC.

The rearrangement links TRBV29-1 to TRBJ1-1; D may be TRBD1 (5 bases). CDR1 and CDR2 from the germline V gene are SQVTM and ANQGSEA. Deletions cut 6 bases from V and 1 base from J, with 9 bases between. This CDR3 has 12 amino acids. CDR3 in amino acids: CSVGGQNTEAFF. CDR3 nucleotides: TGCAGCGTAGGTGGACAGAACACTGAAGCTTTCTTT. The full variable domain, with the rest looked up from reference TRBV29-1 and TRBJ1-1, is SAVISQKPSRDICQRGTSLTIQCQVDSQVTMMFWYRQQPGQSLTLIATANQGSEATYESGFVIDKFPISRPNLTFSTLTVSNMSPEDSSIYLCSVGGQNTEAFFGQGTRLTVV.

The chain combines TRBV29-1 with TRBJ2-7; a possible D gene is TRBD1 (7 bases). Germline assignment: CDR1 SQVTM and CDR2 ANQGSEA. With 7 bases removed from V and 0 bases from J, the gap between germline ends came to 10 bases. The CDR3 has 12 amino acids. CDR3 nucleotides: TGCAGCGCGGGGGACAGCTCCTACGAGCAGTACTTC. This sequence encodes CSAGDSSYEQYF.

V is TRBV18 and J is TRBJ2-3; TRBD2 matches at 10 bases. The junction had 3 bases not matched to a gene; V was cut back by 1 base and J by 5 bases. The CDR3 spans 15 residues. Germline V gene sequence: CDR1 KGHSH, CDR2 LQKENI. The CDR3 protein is CASSPQAGGKDTQYF. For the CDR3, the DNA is TGTGCCAGCTCACCACAAGCGGGGGGGAAAGATACGCAGTATTTT.

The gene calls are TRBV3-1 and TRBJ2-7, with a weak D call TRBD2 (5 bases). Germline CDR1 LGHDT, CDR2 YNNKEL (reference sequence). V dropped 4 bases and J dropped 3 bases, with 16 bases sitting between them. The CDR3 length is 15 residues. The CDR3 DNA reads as TGTGCCAGCAGCCCTGGTCGGCTAGCAATCTACGAGCAGTACTTC. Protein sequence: CASSPGRLAIYEQYF.

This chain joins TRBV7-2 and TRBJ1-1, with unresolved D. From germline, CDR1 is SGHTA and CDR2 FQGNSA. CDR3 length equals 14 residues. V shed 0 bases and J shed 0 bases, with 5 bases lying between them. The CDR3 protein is CASSLASMNTEAFF. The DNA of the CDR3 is TGTGCCAGCAGCTTAGCGTCCATGAACACTGAAGCTTTCTTT.

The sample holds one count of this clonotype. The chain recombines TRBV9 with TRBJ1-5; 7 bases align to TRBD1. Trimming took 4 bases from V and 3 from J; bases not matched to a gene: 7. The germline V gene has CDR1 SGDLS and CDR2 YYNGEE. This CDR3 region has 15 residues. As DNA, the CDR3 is TGTGCCAGCAGCCCACAGGGGTCGTCCAATCAGCCCCAGCATTTT. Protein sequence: CASSPQGSSNQPQHF.

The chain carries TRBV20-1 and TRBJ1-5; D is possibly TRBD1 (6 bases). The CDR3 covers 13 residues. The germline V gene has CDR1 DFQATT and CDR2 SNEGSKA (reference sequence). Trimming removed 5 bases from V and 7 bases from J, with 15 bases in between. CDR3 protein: CSAPQTGIQPQHF. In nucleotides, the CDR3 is TGCAGTGCTCCTCAAACAGGGATCCAGCCCCAGCATTTT.

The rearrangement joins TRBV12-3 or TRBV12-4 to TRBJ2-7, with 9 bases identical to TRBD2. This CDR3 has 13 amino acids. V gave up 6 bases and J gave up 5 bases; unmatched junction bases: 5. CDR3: CASRPGTSNEQYF. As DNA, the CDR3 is TGTGCCAGCAGACCCGGGACTAGCAACGAGCAGTACTTC.

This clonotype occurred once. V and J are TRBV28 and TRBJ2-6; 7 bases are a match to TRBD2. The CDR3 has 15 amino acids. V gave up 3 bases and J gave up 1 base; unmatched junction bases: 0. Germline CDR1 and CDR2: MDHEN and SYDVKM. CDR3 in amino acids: CASSFGGSGANVLTF. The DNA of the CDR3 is TGTGCCAGCAGTTTCGGGGGGTCTGGGGCCAACGTCCTGACTTTC.

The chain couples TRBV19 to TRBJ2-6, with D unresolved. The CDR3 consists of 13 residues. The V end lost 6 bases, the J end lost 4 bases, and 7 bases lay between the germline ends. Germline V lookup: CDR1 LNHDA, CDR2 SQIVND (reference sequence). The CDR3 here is CASRFAGANVLTF. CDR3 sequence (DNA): TGTGCCAGTAGGTTTGCGGGGGCCAACGTCCTGACTTTC.

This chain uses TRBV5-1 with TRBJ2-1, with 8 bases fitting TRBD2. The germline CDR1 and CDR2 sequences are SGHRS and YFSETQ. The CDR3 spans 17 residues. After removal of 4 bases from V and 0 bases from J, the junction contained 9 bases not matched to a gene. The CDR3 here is CASSLTLAGYSYNEQFF. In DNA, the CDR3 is TGCGCCAGCAGCCTCACCTTAGCGGGGTACTCCTACAATGAGCAGTTCTTC.